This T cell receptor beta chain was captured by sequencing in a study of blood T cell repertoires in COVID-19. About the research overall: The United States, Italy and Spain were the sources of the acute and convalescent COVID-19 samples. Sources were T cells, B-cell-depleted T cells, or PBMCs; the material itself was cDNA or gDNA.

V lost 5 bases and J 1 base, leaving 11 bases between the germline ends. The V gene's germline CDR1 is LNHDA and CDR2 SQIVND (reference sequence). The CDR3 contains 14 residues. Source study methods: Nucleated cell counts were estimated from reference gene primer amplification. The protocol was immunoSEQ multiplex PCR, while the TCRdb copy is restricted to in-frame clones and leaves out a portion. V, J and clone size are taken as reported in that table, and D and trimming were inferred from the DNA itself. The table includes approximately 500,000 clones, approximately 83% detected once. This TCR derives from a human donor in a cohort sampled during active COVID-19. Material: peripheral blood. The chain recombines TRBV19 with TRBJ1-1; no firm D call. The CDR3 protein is CASSFGEGNTEAFF. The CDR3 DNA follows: TGTGCCAGTAGTTTTGGGGAGGGGAACACTGAAGCTTTCTTT.